This T cell receptor beta chain was identified in a study of OX40 agonist ivuxolimab in advanced cancers. Study at large: Treatment received earlier with anti-PD-1, anti-PD-L1 or anti-CTLA-4 agents was allowed, and 40% had some.

This clone has a handful of counts. Its antigen is undetermined. Study-wide results and limits: Still undetermined is the antigen specificity of the expanded peripheral T cells.

Anyone with autoimmune disease history or systemic immunosuppression was excluded. The germline V gene encodes CDR1 MNHNS and CDR2 SASEGT. The CDR3 runs 13 residues. After removal of 6 bases from V and 8 bases from J, the junction contained 9 bases not matched to a gene. The protocol was immunoSEQ multiplex PCR, while the TCRdb copy is restricted to in-frame clones and leaves out a portion. This table has some 37,000 clones, 88% appearing once. The sequencing used CD4+ or CD8+ T cells sorted from blood, collected in a trial of the OX40 agonist ivuxolimab. This sequence originates from an adult with an advanced solid tumor such as melanoma, head and neck, liver or kidney cancer. The chain uses TRBV6-1 and TRBJ1-2; 7 bases are a match to TRBD1. The CDR3, as DNA: TGTGCCAGCAGCAGACAGGGTGAGAAGGGCTACACCTTC. It is translated as CASSRQGEKGYTF.